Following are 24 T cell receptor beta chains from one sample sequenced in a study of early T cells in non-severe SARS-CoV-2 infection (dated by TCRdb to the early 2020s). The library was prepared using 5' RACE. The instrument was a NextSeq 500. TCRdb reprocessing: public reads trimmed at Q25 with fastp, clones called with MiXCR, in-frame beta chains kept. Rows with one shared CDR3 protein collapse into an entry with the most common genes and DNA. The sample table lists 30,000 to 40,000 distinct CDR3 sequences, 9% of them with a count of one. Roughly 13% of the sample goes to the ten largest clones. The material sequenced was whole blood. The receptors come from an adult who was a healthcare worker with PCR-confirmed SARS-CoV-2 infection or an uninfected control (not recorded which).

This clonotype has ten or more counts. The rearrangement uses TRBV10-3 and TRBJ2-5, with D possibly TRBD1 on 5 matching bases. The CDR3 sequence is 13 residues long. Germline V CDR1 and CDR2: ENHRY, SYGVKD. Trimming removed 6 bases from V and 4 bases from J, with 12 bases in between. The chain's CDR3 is CAIRPDTTETQYF. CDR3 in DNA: TGTGCCATCAGACCGGACACAACAGAGACCCAGTACTTC.

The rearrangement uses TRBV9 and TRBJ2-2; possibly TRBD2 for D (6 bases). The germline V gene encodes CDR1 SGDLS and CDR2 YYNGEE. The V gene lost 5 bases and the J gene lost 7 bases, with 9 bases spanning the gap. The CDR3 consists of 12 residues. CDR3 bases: TGTGCCAGCAGGGGACTGAGCGGGGAGCTGTTTTTT. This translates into CASRGLSGELFF.

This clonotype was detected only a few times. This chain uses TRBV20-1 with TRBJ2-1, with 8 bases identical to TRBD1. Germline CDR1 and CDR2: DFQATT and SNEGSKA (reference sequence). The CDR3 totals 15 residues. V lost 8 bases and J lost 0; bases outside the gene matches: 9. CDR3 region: CSQRQTGGSYNEQFF. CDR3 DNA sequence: TGCAGTCAACGCCAAACAGGGGGCTCCTACAATGAGCAGTTCTTC.

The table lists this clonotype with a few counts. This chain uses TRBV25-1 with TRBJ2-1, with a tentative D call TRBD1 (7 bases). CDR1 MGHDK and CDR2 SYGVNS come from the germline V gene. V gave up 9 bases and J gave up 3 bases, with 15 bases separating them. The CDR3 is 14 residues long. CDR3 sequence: CASKFRGDYNEQFF. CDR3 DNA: TGTGCCAGTAAATTCAGGGGGGACTACAATGAGCAGTTCTTC.

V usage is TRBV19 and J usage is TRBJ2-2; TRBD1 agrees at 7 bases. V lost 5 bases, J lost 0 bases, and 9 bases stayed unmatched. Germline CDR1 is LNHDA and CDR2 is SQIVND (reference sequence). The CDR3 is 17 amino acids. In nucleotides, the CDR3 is TGTGCCAGTAGTGGGCGGACAGGCCAATCGAACACCGGGGAGCTGTTTTTT. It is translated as CASSGRTGQSNTGELFF. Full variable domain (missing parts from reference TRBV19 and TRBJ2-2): DGGITQSPKYLFRKEGQNVTLSCEQNLNHDAMYWYRQDPGQGLRLIYYSQIVNDFQKGDIAEGYSVSREKKESFPLTVTSAQKNPTAFYLCASSGRTGQSNTGELFFGEGSRLTVL.

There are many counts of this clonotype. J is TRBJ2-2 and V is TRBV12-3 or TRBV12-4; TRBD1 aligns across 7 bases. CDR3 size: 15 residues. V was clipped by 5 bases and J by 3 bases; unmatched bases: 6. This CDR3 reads CASSRYRGDTGELFF. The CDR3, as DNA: TGTGCCAGCAGTCGTTACAGGGGTGACACCGGGGAGCTGTTTTTT.

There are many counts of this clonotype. The CDR3 reads CASNRPSSLGVGRVSGANVLTF. In DNA form, the CDR3 reads TGTGCCAGCAACCGCCCCAGCAGCTTGGGAGTAGGCAGGGTCTCTGGGGCCAACGTCCTGACTTTC. This chain uses TRBV5-4 with TRBJ2-6; either TRBD1 or TRBD2 may supply D (5 bases each). Trimming removed 6 bases from V and 0 bases from J, with 31 bases in between. CDR3 length: 22 amino acids. Germline CDR1 reads SGHNT; CDR2 reads YYREEE (reference sequence).

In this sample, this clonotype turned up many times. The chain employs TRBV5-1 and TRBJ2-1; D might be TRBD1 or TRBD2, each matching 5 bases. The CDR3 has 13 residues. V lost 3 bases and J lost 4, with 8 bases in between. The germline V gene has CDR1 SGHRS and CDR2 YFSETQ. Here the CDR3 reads CASSWDPYNEQFF. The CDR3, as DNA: TGCGCCAGCAGCTGGGACCCTTACAATGAGCAGTTCTTC.

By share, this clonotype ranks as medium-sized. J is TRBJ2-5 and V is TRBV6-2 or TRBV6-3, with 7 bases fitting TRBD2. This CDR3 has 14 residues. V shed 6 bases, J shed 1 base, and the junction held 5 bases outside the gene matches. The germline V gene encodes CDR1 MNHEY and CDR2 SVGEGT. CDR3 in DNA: TGTGCCAGCAGCCCGCCTAGCGGCCAAGAGACCCAGTACTTC. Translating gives CASSPPSGQETQYF.

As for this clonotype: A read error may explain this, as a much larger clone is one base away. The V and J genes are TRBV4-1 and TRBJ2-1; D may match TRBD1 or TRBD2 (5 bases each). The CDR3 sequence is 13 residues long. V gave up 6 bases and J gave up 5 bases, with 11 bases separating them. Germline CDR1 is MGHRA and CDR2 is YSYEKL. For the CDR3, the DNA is TGCGCCAGCAGGCATCAGGGAGACAATGAGCAGTTCTTC. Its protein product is CASRHQGDNEQFF.

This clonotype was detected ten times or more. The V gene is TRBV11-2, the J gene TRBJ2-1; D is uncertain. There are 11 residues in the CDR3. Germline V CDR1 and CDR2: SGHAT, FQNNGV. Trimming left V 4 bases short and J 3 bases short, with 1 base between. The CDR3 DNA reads TGTGCCAGCAGCTACTACAATGAGCAGTTCTTC. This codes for CASSYYNEQFF.

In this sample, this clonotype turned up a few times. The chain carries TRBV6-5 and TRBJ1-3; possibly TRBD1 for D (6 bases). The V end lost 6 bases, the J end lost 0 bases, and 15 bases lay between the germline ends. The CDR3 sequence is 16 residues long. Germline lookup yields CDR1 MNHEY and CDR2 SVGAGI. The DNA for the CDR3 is TGTGCCAGCAGCCTTACGACAGGCCCCTCTGGAAACACCATATATTTT. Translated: CASSLTTGPSGNTIYF.

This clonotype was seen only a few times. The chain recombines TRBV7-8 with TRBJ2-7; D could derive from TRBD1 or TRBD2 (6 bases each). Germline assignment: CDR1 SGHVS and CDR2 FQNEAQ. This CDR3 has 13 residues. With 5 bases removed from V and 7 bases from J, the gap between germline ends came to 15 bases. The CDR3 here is CASSPAGGREQYF. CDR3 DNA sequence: TGTGCCAGCAGCCCCGCCGGGGGCAGGGAGCAGTACTTC. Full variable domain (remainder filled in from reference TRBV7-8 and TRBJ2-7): GAGVSQSPRYKVAKRGQDVALRCDPISGHVSLFWYQQALGQGPEFLTYFQNEAQLDKSGLPSDRFFAERPEGSVSTLKIQRTQQEDSAVYLCASSPAGGREQYFGPGTRLTVT.

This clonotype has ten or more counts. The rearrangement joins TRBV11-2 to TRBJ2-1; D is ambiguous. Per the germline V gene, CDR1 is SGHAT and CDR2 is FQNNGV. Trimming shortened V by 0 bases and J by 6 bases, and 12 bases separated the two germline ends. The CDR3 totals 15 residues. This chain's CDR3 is CASSLDFSPTNEQFF. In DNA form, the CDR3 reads TGTGCCAGCAGCTTAGATTTTTCACCAACCAATGAGCAGTTCTTC.

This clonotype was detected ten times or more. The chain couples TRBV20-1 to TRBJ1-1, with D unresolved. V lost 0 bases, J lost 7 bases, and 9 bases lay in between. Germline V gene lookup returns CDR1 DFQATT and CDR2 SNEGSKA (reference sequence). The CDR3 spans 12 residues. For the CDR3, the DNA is TGCAGTGCTAGAGATTTGGGGATTGAAGCTTTCTTT. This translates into CSARDLGIEAFF.

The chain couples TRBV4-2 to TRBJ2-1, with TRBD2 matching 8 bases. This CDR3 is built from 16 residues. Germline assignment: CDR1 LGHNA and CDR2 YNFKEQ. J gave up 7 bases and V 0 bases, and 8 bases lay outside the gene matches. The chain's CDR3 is CASSQDLSSGLNEQFF. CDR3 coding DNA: TGTGCCAGCAGCCAAGATCTGTCTAGCGGGCTGAATGAGCAGTTCTTC.

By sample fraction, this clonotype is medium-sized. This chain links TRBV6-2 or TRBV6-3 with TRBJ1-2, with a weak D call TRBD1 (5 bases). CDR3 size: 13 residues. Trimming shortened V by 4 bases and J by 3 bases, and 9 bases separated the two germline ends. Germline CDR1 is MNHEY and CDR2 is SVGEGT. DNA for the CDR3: TGTGCCAGCAGTTGGGGCATGGACTATGGCTACACCTTC. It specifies CASSWGMDYGYTF.

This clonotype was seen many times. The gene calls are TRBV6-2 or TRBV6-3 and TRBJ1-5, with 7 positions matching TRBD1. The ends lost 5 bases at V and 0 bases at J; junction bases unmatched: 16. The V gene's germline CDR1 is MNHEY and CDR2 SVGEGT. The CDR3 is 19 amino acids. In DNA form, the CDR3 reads TGTGCCAGCAGTCCATTGGGACAGACCGAACCCTATAGCAATCAGCCCCAGCATTTT. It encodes CASSPLGQTEPYSNQPQHF.

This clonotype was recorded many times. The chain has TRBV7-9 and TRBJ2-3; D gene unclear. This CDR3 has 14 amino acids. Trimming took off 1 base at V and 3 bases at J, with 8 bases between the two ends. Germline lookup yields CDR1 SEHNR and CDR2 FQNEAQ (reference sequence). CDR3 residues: CASSLEDGTDTQYF. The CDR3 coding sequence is TGTGCCAGCAGCTTAGAGGATGGGACAGATACGCAGTATTTT.

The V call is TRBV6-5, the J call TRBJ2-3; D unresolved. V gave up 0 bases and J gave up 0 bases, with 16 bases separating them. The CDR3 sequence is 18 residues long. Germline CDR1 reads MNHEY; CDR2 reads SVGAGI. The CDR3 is CASSYSSGGAASTDTQYF. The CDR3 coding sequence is TGTGCCAGCAGTTACTCATCTGGCGGAGCAGCTAGCACAGATACGCAGTATTTT.

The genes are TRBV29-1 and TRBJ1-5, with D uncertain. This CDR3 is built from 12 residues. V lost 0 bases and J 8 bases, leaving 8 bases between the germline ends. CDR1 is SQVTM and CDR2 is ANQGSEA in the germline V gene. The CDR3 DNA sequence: TGCAGCGTTGAAGATCCGCCAGAGCCCCAGCATTTT. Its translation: CSVEDPPEPQHF. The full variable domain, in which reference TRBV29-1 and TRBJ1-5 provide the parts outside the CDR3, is SAVISQKPSRDICQRGTSLTIQCQVDSQVTMMFWYRQQPGQSLTLIATANQGSEATYESGFVIDKFPISRPNLTFSTLTVSNMSPEDSSIYLCSVEDPPEPQHFGDGTRLSIL.

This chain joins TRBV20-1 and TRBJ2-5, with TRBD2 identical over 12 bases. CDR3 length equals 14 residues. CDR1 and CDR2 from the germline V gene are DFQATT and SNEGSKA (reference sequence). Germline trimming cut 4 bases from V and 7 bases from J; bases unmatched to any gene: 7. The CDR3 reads CSATTSGGIGTQYF. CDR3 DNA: TGCAGTGCTACGACTAGCGGGGGCATCGGGACCCAGTACTTC.

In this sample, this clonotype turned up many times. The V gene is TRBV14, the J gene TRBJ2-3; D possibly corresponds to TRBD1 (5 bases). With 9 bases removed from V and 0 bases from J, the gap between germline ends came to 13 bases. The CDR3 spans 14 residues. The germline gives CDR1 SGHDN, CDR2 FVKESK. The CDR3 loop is CASRGSSSTDTQYF. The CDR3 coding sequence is TGTGCCAGTAGGGGATCCTCTAGCACAGATACGCAGTATTTT.

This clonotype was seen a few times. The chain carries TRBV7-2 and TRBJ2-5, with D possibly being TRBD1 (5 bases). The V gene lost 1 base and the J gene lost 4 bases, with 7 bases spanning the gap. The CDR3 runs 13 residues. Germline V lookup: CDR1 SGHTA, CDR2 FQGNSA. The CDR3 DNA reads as TGTGCCAGCAGCTTAGGGGGCGGAGAGACCCAGTACTTC. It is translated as CASSLGGGETQYF.